These T cell receptor beta chains were read from a single sample in a study of T-cell reconstitution after alpha-beta-depleted transplantation in children. TCRdb redid the calling of the PCR reads with MiXCR, one entry per CDR3 protein. This table has around 200,000 distinct CDR3 sequences, around 9.5% appearing once. The sample here was PBMCs from the stem cell graft donor, taken from the stem cell graft. The receptors come from a human donor who donated a stem cell graft to a child with acute lymphoblastic leukemia. The CDR3 runs from the conserved cysteine through the conserved F or W. The D gene is left open where the match is weak. For some rows the clone size is stated as once, few or many, or as a class when expanded; others skip it.

>TRBJ2-5|NA|TRBD1|TRBV29-1
CSVGQGAPETQYF
TGCAGCGTTGGACAGGGGGCTCCCGAGACCCAGTACTTC
>TRBJ1-3|many|NA|TRBV5-1
CASSVLGGGRNYGNTIYF
TGCGCCAGCAGCGTACTAGGCGGTGGGCGAAACTATGGAAACACCATATATTTT
>TRBJ1-1|many|NA|TRBV11-2
CASSLEQGPLNTEAFF
TGTGCCAGCAGCTTAGAGCAGGGCCCGCTTAACACTGAAGCTTTCTTT
>TRBJ2-7|NA|TRBD2|TRBV3-1
CASSSLAGGPGEQYF
TGTGCCAGCAGCTCCTTAGCGGGGGGGCCGGGGGAGCAGTACTTC
>TRBJ1-2|many|TRBD1|TRBV30
CAWSLTGGSYGYTF
TGTGCCTGGAGTCTCACAGGGGGCTCTTATGGCTACACCTTC
>TRBJ1-5|many|TRBD1|TRBV6-2/TRBV6-3
CASRPRTGGQPQHF
TGTGCCAGCAGACCTCGGACAGGGGGACAGCCCCAGCATTTT
>TRBJ1-4|few|NA|TRBV7-2
CASSSRSNEKLFF
TGTGCCAGCAGCAGCCGGTCTAATGAAAAACTGTTTTTT
>TRBJ1-6|many|NA|TRBV3-1
CASSQEDSSNSPLHF
TGTGCCAGCAGCCAGGAGGACAGCAGTAATTCACCCCTCCACTTT
>TRBJ2-1|NA|TRBD2|TRBV5-1
CASSQIGTSGRRYNEQFF
TGCGCCAGCAGCCAAATAGGGACTAGCGGGAGACGGTACAATGAGCAGTTCTTC
>TRBJ2-7|many|TRBD1|TRBV18
CASSPPTTGAYEQYF
TGTGCCAGCTCACCACCGACGACAGGGGCCTACGAGCAGTACTTC
>TRBJ1-1|few|NA|TRBV30
CAGRVEVEAFF
TGTGCCGGCAGGGTGGAAGTTGAAGCTTTCTTT
>TRBJ2-5|few|NA|TRBV7-2
CASSFGPGRQETQYF
TGTGCCAGCAGTTTCGGACCGGGACGGCAAGAGACCCAGTACTTC
>TRBJ2-3|NA|NA|TRBV6-5
CASSSQTDTQYF
TGTGCCAGCAGTAGTCAGACAGATACGCAGTATTTT
>TRBJ1-1|NA|TRBD1|TRBV7-9
CASEQGTGTEAFF
TGTGCCAGCGAACAGGGGACGGGGACTGAAGCTTTCTTT
>TRBJ2-3|NA|NA|TRBV4-2
CASSHGGGGATDTQYF
TGTGCCAGCAGCCACGGAGGGGGGGGGGCGACAGATACGCAGTATTTT
>TRBJ1-5|NA|NA|TRBV11-2
CASSSRNEDSNQPQHF
TGTGCCAGCAGCTCAAGGAACGAGGATAGCAATCAGCCCCAGCATTTT
>TRBJ2-1|NA|TRBD1|TRBV3-1
CASSHYAGGQGSNEQFF
TGTGCCAGCAGCCACTACGCCGGTGGACAGGGGTCAAATGAGCAGTTCTTC
>TRBJ2-7|many|NA|TRBV7-2
CASSTAKQYTYEQYF
TGTGCCAGCAGCACTGCCAAACAGTATACCTACGAGCAGTACTTC
>TRBJ1-1|many|NA|TRBV20-1
CSAIGGVTEAFF
TGCAGTGCTATAGGAGGAGTCACTGAAGCTTTCTTT
>TRBJ2-2|many|NA|TRBV5-1
CASSPIQNTGELFF
TGCGCCAGCAGCCCCATCCAGAACACCGGGGAGCTGTTTTTT
>TRBJ2-3|few|NA|TRBV14
CASSQAQSTDTQYF
TGTGCCAGCAGCCAAGCACAGAGCACAGATACGCAGTATTTT
>TRBJ2-7|many|NA|TRBV7-6
CASSLGTGINEQYF
TGTGCCAGCAGCTTAGGAACCGGGATCAACGAGCAGTACTTC
>TRBJ1-5|few|NA|TRBV6-5
CASSYGLSNQPQHF
TGTGCCAGCAGTTACGGGCTTAGCAATCAGCCCCAGCATTTT
>TRBJ1-4|many|TRBD1|TRBV5-5
CASSPTGWGEKLFF
TGTGCCAGCAGCCCGACAGGGTGGGGAGAAAAACTGTTTTTT
>TRBJ1-4|few|NA|TRBV7-9
CASSRQDLNEKLFF
TGTGCCAGCAGCCGACAGGACCTTAATGAAAAACTGTTTTTT
>TRBJ2-3|many|NA|TRBV2
CASSGEEWDTQYF
TGTGCCAGCAGTGGTGAGGAATGGGATACGCAGTATTTT
>TRBJ1-2|few|TRBD1|TRBV20-1
CSASRTGSVYTF
TGCAGTGCTAGCAGGACAGGGAGTGTCTACACCTTC
>TRBJ1-2|few|NA|TRBV20-1
CSARDRAGGGYTF
TGCAGTGCTAGGGATAGGGCGGGGGGTGGCTACACCTTC
>TRBJ2-1|many|NA|TRBV5-1
CASSPRGYYNEQFF
TGCGCCAGCAGCCCGAGAGGTTATTACAATGAGCAGTTCTTC
>TRBJ2-1|few|TRBD2|TRBV6-2/TRBV6-3
CASSPGTSQGNEQFF
TGTGCCAGCAGTCCAGGGACTAGCCAGGGGAATGAGCAGTTCTTC
>TRBJ1-6|NA|NA|TRBV7-2
CASSLVHRPGSPLHF
TGTGCCAGCAGCTTAGTGCACAGGCCGGGCTCACCCCTCCACTTT